The sequence of this TCR beta chain was determined in a study of Ad26.COV2.S vaccination and SARS-CoV-2 variants. V shed 3 bases and J shed 0 bases, with 5 bases lying between them. The germline gives CDR1 KGHSH, CDR2 LQKENI. The CDR3 runs to 13 residues. Data came from immunoSEQ multiplex PCR; TCRdb stores just in-frame clones and leaves some out. The sample contains around 300,000 clones, about 85% of which appear only once. Many counts were recorded for this clone. Treatment meaning: around 19 received Ad26.COV2.S at low or high dose, single or two shots; 5 received placebo; per-sample allocation not given. All samples were drawn on day 63, counting from the first vaccine or placebo injection.

The chain combines TRBV18 with TRBJ1-1, with no clear D. The specimen was peripheral blood, collected in a trial of Ad26.COV2.S vaccine versus placebo. The sequence derives from a person between 18 and 60 years old who received the Ad26.COV2.S COVID-19 vaccine or a placebo. In nucleotides, the CDR3 is TGTGCCAGCTCACCGCCAGTGAACACTGAAGCTTTCTTT. Protein: CASSPPVNTEAFF. Drawing the rest from reference TRBV18 and TRBJ1-1, the complete variable domain is NAGVMQNPRHLVRRRGQEARLRCSPMKGHSHVYWYRQLPEEGLKFMVYLQKENIIDESGMPKERFSAEFPKEGPSILRIQQVVRGDSAAYFCASSPPVNTEAFFGQGTRLTVV.